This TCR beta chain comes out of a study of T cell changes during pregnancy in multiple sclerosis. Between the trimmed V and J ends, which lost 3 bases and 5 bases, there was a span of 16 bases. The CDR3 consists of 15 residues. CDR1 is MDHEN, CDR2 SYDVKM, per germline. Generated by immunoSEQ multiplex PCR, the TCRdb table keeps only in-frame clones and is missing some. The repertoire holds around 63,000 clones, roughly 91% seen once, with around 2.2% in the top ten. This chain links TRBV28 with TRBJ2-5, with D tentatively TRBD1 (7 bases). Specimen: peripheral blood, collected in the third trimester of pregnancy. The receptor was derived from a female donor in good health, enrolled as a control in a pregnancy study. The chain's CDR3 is CASSFGRRGEETQYF. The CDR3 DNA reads TGTGCCAGCAGTTTCGGGCGCAGGGGGGAGGAGACCCAGTACTTC. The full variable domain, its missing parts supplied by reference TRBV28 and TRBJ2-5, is DVKVTQSSRYLVKRTGEKVFLECVQDMDHENMFWYRQDPGLGLRLIYFSYDVKMKEKGDIPEGYSVSREKKERFSLILESASTNQTSMYLCASSFGRRGEETQYFGPGTRLLVL.